This T cell receptor (beta chain) was retrieved from a study of shared clonotypes between healthy human individuals (dated by TCRdb to about 2020). Study-level background: Two women and a few men aged 18 to 49 years were included in the cohort. For each donor, CD4 naive and CD4 memory were each given three plates, CD8 naive was given two plates, and CD8 memory was given one plate. Blood TCR repertoires of a handful of healthy adults were deeply sequenced to estimate repertoire size and the extent of clonotype sharing between individuals. To increase sequencing depth and limit assay-specific biases, different laboratories used diverse techniques to prepare libraries and sequence TCR repertoires. Per donor, leukapheresis produced somewhere between about 0.8 and 9.5 billion PBMCs.

The germline V gene provides CDR1 MDHEN and CDR2 SYDVKM. From cysteine to phenylalanine, the CDR3 is 12 amino acids long. The read is trimmed to its CDR3 DNA, 36 bases read in frame from base 1. The germline ends are 17 bases apart after V is trimmed by 7 bases and J by 11 bases. Overall study outcomes, separate from this receptor: Clonotypes shared by all four sorted-subset donors showed higher generation probabilities than non-shared clonotypes. Larger estimated clonotype richness was generally found for naive subsets than for memory subsets. Because the study included a small number of donors, the genetic and exposure-history diversity represented was limited. When several donors were compared, the shared fraction of clonotypes was around 5% for naive CD4, approximately 3.3% for naive CD8, 2% to 2.5% for memory CD4, and approximately 0.4% for memory CD8. Rarefaction of sorted-subset datasets indicated incomplete sequencing despite the large sequencing depth. Only blood was sampled, and tissue TCR repertoires likely differ from those in blood. Pairwise subsampling led to the expectation that sequencing depth would affect the degree of clonotype sharing among donors.

Regarding this clone: What antigen it recognizes has not been identified. Within one base of it there is no much larger clone, and no base qualities were kept.

Using the deep immunoSEQ assay, TCR CDR3 regions were amplified from genomic DNA by multiplex PCR. Extracted genomic DNA from each cell subset was distributed evenly across all wells of several immunoSEQ 96-well plates, and each plate was treated as a replicate. For sorted subsets, each replicate PCR was loaded with 200 ng genomic DNA, equivalent to 30,000 or so T cell genomes. Purified libraries were measured with a Qubit 3.0 fluorometer, size-checked on a Bioanalyzer 2100, and measured again with the KAPA Library Quantification kit. Every immunoSEQ 96-well plate was sequenced on a separate single-read 150-cycle Illumina NextSeq 550 flow cell. As for the authors' bioinformatics: Because the immunoSEQ output included only junctional sequences and no quality scores, the filtering could not be the same as the filtering used for full-length reads. To assign V/J genes and CDR3, sequences were annotated against IMGT germline references using PyIR, a Python wrapper for IgBLAST v1.9. Reads with weak V/J assignments (E-value above 1e-6), missing CDR3, stop codons, out-of-frame junctions, or ambiguous translated residues were removed. V3J clonotypes were defined as sequences sharing an identical inferred V gene, J gene, and CDR3 amino acid sequence. Percentage overlap between repertoires was calculated by dividing the number of shared unique clonotypes by the size of the smaller repertoire. Repertoire richness was assessed with RTK rarefaction, the Chao1 estimator, and Recon v2.1 estimates of unobserved clonotypes. Generation probabilities were computed with OLGA for all TCRbeta clonotypes obtained by the gDNA method from several donors. The immuneACCESS repertoire file appears here via TCRdb, limited to in-frame rearrangements. These files lack a portion of the clones; in checked studies, under half of the deficit traces to unresolved V genes, and the cause of the others is not known. That table is the source of V, J and clone size, and D and trimming were worked out from the DNA. The sample profile shows about 2.3 million clones; approximately 90% of them were found once. The top ten clones comprise around 0.4% of the sample.

The donors were healthy, HIV-negative adults with no recently reported acute infections or vaccinations. Every donor was a Caucasian adult living in Nashville, Tennessee, USA. CD4+ T cells were enriched by magnetic negative selection, after which naive cells were positively selected on CD45RA and the negative fraction was taken as the memory subset. Blood was obtained by leukapheresis, after which PBMCs were separated by Ficoll-Histopaque density gradient centrifugation and cryopreserved in liquid nitrogen vapor phase. Analytical flow cytometry was used to check the purity and quantity of every magnetically sorted T cell population. From each sorted fraction, genomic DNA was isolated and quantified by UV absorbance on a Nanodrop 2000c.

The clonotype was recovered from a man between 18 and 29 years old in good health. Some clones in this sample may be carry-over from other donors' samples. The material sequenced was naive CD4+ T cells from PBMCs. The cell subset or site label corresponds to: CD45RA+ positively selected. This sequence uses TRBV28 and TRBJ1-1; the D segment cannot be called with confidence. The bases read TGTGCCAGCATGACGGCCCCACTTGACGCTTTCTTT. This sequence encodes CASMTAPLDAFF.